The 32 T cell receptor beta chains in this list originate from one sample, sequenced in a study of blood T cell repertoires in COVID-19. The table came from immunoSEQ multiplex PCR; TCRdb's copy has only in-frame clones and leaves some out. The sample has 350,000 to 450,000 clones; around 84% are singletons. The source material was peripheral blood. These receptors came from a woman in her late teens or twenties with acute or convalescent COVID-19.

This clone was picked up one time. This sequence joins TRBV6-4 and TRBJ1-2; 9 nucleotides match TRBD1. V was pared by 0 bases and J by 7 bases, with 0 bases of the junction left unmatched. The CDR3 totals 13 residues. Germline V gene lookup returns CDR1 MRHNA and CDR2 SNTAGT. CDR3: CASSDSTGGGYTF. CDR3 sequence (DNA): TGTGCCAGCAGTGACTCGACAGGGGGTGGCTACACCTTC.

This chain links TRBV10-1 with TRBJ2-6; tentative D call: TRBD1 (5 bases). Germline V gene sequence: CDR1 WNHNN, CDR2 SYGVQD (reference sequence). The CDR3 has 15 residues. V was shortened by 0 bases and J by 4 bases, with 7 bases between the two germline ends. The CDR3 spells CASSESGVGANVLTF. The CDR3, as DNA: TGCGCCAGCAGTGAGTCAGGGGTCGGGGCCAACGTCCTGACTTTC.

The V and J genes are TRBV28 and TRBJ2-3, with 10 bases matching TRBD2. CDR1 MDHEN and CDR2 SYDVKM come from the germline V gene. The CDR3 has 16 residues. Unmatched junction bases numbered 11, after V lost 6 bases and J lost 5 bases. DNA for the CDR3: TGTGCCAGCAGGTCCGGGACTAGCGAAGATAAAGATACGCAGTATTTT. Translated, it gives CASRSGTSEDKDTQYF.

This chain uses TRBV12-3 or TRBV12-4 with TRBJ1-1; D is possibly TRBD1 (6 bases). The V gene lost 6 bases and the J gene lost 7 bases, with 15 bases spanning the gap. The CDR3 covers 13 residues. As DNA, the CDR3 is TGTGCCAGCAGCCGAAACGGACAGTTTGAAGCTTTCTTT. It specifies CASSRNGQFEAFF.

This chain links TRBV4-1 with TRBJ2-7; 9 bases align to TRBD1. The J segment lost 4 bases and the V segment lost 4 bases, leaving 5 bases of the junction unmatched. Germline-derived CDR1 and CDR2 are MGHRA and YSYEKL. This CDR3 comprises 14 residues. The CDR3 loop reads CASSPRTGVYEQYF. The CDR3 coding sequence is TGCGCCAGCAGCCCCAGGACAGGGGTTTACGAGCAGTACTTC.

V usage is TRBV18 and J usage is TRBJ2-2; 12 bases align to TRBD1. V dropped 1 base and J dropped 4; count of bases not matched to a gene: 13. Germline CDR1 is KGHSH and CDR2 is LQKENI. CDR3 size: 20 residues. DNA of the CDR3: TGTGCCAGCTCACCACTCCCCGGGGGACAGGGGGCAACGAGCACCGGGGAGCTGTTTTTT. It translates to CASSPLPGGQGATSTGELFF.

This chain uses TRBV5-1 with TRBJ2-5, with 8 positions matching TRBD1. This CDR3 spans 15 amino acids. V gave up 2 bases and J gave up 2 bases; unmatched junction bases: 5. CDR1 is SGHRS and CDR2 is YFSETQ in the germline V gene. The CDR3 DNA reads TGCGCCAGCAGCTTCTCGACAGGGGAGCAAGAGACCCAGTACTTC. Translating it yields CASSFSTGEQETQYF.

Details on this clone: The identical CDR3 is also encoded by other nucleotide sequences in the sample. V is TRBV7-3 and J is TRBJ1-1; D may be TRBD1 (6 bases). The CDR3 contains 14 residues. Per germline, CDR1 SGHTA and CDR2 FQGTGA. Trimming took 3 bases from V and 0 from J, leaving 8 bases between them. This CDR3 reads CASSLTGMNTEAFF. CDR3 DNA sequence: TGTGCCAGCAGCTTGACAGGAATGAACACTGAAGCTTTCTTT.

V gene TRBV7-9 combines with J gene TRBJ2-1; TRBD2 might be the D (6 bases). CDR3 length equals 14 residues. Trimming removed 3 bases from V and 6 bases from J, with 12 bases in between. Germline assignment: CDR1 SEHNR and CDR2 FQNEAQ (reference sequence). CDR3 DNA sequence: TGTGCCAGCAGCTTCAATCAGGGAGGCAATGAGCAGTTCTTC. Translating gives CASSFNQGGNEQFF.

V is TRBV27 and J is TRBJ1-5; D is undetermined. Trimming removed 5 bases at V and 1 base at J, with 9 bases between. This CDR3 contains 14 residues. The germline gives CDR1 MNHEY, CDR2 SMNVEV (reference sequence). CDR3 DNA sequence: TGTGCCAGCAGTCCTGGTCGGAGCAATCAGCCCCAGCATTTT. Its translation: CASSPGRSNQPQHF.

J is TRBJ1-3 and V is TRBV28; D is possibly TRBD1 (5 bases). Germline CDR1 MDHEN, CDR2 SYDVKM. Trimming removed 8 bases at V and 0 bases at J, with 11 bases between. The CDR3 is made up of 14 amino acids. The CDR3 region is CASGSGDSGNTIYF. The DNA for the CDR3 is TGTGCCAGCGGTTCGGGGGACTCTGGAAACACCATATATTTT.

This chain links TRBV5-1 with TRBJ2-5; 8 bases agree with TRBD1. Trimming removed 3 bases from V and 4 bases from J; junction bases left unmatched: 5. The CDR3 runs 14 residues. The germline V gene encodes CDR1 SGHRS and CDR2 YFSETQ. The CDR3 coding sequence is TGCGCCAGCAGCTCGGACAGGGTCCGAGAGACCCAGTACTTC. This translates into CASSSDRVRETQYF.

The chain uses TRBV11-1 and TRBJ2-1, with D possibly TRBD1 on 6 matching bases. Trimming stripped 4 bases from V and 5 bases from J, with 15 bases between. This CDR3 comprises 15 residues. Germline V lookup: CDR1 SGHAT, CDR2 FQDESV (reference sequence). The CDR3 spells CASSSTGYTHNEQFF. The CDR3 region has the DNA TGTGCCAGCAGCTCAACAGGGTACACTCACAATGAGCAGTTCTTC.

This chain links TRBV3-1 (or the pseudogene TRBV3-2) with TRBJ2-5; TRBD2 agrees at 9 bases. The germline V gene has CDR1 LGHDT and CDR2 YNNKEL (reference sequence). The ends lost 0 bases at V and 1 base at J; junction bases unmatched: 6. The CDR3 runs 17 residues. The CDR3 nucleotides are TGTGCCAGCAGCCAAGATGGCGCTAGCGGGGCCCAAGAGACCCAGTACTTC. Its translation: CASSQDGASGAQETQYF.

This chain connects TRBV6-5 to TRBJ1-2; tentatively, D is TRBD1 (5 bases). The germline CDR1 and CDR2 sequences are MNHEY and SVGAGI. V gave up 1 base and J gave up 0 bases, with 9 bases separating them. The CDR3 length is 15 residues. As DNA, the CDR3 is TGTGCCAGCAGTTACTTAGGGGCCCCTAACTATGGCTACACCTTC. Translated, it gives CASSYLGAPNYGYTF.

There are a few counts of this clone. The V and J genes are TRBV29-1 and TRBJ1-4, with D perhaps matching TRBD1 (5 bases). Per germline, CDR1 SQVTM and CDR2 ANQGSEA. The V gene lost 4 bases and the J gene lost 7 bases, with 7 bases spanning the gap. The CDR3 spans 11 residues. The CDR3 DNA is TGCAGCGTTGGGGACTTTGAAAAACTGTTTTTT. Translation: CSVGDFEKLFF.

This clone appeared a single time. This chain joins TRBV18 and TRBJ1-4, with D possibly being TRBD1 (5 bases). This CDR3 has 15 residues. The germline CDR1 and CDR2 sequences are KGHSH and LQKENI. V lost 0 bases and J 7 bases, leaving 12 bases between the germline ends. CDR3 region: CASSPPGGVGEKLFF. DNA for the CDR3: TGTGCCAGCTCACCACCGGGGGGAGTGGGTGAAAAACTGTTTTTT.

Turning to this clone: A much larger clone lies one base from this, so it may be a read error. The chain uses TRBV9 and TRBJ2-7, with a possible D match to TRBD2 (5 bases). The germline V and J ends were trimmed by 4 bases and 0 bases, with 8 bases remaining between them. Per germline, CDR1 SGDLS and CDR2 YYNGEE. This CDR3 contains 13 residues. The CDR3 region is CASSPGFSYEQYF. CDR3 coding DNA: TGTGCCAGCAGCCCGGGATTCTCCTACGAGCAGTACTTC.

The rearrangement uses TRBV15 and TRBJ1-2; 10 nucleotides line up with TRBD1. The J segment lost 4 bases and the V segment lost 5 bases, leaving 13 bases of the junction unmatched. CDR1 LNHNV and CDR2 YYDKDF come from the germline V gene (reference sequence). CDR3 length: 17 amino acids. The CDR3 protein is CATSSEGATGGPYGYTF. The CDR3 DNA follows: TGTGCCACCAGCTCCGAAGGGGCGACAGGGGGCCCCTATGGCTACACCTTC.

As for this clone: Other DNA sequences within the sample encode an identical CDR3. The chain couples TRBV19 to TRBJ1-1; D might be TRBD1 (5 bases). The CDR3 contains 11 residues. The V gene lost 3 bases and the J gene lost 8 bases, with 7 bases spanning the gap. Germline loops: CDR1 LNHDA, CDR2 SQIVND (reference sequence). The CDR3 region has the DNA TGTGCCAGTAGTATTGGGGCAGAAGCTTTCTTT. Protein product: CASSIGAEAFF.

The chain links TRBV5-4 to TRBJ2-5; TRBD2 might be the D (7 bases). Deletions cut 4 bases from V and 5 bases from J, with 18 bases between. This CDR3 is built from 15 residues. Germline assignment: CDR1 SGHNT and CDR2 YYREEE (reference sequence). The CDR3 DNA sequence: TGTGCCAGCAGCAGGGTGGGGGGGCCGGAGGAGACCCAGTACTTC. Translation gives CASSRVGGPEETQYF.

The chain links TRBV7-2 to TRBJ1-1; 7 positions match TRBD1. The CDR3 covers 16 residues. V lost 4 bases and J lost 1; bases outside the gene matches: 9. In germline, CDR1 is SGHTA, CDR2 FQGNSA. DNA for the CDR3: TGTGCCAGCAGCTCCCAGCGACCAGGGGGGAACACTGAAGCTTTCTTT. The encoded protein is CASSSQRPGGNTEAFF.

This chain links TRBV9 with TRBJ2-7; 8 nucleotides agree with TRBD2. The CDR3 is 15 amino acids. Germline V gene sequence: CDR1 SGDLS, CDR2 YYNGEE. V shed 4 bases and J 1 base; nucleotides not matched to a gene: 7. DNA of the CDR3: TGTGCCAGCAGCTCCGCGGGGGGACCATCCTACGAGCAGTACTTC. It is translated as CASSSAGGPSYEQYF.

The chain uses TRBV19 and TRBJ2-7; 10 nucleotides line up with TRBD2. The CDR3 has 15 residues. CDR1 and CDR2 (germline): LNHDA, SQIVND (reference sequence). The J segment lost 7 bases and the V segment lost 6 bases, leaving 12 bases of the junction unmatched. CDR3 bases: TGTGCCAGTAGCCGAGGACTAGCGGCGCCGGGGGAGCAGTACTTC. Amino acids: CASSRGLAAPGEQYF.

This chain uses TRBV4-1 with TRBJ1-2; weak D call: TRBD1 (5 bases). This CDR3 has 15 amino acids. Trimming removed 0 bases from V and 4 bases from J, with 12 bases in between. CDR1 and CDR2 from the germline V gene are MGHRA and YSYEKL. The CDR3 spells CASSQDHGGFYGYTF. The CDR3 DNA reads TGCGCCAGCAGCCAAGATCACGGGGGGTTCTATGGCTACACCTTC.

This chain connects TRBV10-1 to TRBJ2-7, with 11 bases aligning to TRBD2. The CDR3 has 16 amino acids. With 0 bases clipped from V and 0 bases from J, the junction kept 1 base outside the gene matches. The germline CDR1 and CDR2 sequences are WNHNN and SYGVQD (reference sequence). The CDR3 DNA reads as TGCGCCAGCAGTGAGTCCGGGACTAGCGGCTCCTACGAGCAGTACTTC. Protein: CASSESGTSGSYEQYF.

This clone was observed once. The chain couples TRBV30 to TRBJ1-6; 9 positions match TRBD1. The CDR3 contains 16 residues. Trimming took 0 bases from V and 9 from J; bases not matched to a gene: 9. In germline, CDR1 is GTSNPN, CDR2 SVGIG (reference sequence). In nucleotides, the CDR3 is TGTGCCTGGAGTGTAAGGACAGGGGTGTGGGGTTCACCCCTCCACTTT. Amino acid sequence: CAWSVRTGVWGSPLHF.

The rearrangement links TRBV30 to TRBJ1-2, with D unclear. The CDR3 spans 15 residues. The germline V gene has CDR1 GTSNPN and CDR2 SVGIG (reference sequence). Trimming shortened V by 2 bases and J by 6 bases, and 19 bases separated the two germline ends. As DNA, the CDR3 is TGTGCCTGGAGTACTAGGCTTCGGACGGCGGATGGCTACACCTTC. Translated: CAWSTRLRTADGYTF.

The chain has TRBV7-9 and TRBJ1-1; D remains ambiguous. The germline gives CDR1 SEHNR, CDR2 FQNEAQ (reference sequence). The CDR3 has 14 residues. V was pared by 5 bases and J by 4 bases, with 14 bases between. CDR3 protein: CASSLTSVLTEAFF. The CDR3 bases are TGTGCCAGCAGCCTGACATCCGTCCTCACTGAAGCTTTCTTT.

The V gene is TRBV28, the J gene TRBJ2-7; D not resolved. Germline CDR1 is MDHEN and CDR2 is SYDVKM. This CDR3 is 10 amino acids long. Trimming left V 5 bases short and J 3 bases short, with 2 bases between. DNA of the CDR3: TGTGCCAGCAGTCACTACGAGCAGTACTTC. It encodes CASSHYEQYF.

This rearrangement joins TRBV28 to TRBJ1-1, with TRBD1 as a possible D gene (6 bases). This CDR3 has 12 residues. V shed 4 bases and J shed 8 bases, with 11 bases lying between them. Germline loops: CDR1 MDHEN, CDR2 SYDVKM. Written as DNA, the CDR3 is TGTGCCAGCAGTTCAGGACAGCCCGAAGCTTTCTTT. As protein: CASSSGQPEAFF.

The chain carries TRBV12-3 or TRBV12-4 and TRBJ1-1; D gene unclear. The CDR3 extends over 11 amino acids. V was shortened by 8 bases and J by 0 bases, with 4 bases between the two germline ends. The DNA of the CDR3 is TGTGCCAGCGCGTTGAACACTGAAGCTTTCTTT. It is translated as CASALNTEAFF.